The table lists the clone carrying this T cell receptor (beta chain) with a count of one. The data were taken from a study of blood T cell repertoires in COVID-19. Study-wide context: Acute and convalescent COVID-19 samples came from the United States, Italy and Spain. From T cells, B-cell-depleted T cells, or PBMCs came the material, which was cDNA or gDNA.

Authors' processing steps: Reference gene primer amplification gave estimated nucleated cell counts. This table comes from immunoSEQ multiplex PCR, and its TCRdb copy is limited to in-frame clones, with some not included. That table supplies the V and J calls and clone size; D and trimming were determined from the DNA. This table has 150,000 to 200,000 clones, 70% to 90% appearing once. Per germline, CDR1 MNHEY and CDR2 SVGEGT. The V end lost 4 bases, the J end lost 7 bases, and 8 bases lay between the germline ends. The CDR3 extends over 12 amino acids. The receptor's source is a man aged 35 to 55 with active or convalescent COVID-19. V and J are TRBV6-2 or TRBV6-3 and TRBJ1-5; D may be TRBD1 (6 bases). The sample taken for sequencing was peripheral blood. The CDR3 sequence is CASSSTGQPQHF. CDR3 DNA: TGTGCCAGCAGTTCGACAGGCCAGCCCCAGCATTTT.